A selection of T cell receptor beta chains follows, all from one sample in a study of cytomegalovirus exposure and HLA in healthy donors. The method was immunoSEQ multiplex PCR; TCRdb's version includes in-frame clones alone and lacks a portion of them. Of 90,000 to 100,000 clones in the sample, over 65% are singletons; the top ten hold about 4%. Sample: PBMCs. Every receptor here comes from a man aged 50-59 years in good health and CMV-seronegative. CDR3s include the opening cysteine and the closing phenylalanine or tryptophan. Fields, in order: J gene, V gene, CDR3 protein.

TRBJ2-3,TRBV29-1,CSVEGGQGDTDTQYF
TRBJ1-1,TRBV13,CASSLAADEAFF
TRBJ2-1,TRBV9,CASSIRLAGAYNEQFF
TRBJ2-7,TRBV6-6,CASRPSSGAGYEQYF
TRBJ2-7,TRBV19,CASSSLSPSYEQYF
TRBJ2-7,TRBV4-3,CASSHSLGTSGGYEQYF
TRBJ2-3,TRBV30,CAGSRYTDTQYF
TRBJ2-2,TRBV18,CASSPNLAGVSGELFF
TRBJ1-1,TRBV5-1,CASSFMTGNTEAFF
TRBJ2-1,TRBV10-2,CASTQTSGIDEQFF
TRBJ2-3,TRBV18,CASSPLSGVSTDTQYF
TRBJ1-3,TRBV5-1,CASSLGGGLSGNTIYF
TRBJ2-7,TRBV7-6,CASSLSQFTSYEQYF
TRBJ2-7,TRBV28,CASSWERGYEQYF
TRBJ2-2,TRBV4-2,CASSSTGLSTGELFF
TRBJ2-7,TRBV7-9,CASSLSPSSYEQYF
TRBJ2-2,TRBV6-5,CASSYVHGLGAGELFF
TRBJ2-3,TRBV5-6,CASSFPRQGRGTDTQYF
TRBJ2-1,TRBV7-2,CASSLRGGPPVNEQFF
TRBJ2-7,TRBV28,CASTSRSYEQYF
TRBJ2-7,TRBV5-4,CASSRLGGRGEQYF
TRBJ1-2,TRBV5-4,CASSSPGQNYGYTF
TRBJ1-5,TRBV30,CAWSSGQGGQPQHF
TRBJ2-3,TRBV7-3,CASSLQGSGTGSTDTQYF
TRBJ2-1,TRBV4-2,CASSQDLAGPTMRQFF
TRBJ2-1,TRBV9,CASSGAPSSYNEQFF
TRBJ2-5,TRBV7-2,CASSLDRGEETQYF
TRBJ1-2,TRBV30,CAWRSTGHGYTF
TRBJ2-3,TRBV6-5,CASSQGAGGRDTQYF
TRBJ2-7,TRBV10-3,CAIMGREGYEQYF
TRBJ2-5,TRBV6-1,CASSGHVGREGETQYF
TRBJ1-4,TRBV7-2,CASSFLTRDEKLFF
TRBJ2-1,TRBV7-2,CASSFGTVLHDEQFF
TRBJ2-7,TRBV28,CASSLSGRVAYEQYF
TRBJ2-7,TRBV15,CATSRNRGPYEQYF
TRBJ1-1,TRBV11-2,CASSPGVMNTEAFF
TRBJ2-5,TRBV6-1,CASSATGEETQYF
TRBJ1-5,TRBV28,CASMYSNQPQHF
TRBJ2-7,TRBV27,CASSLGTGRPGSNEQYF
TRBJ2-3,TRBV15,CATSSDVSGTGVIDTQYF
TRBJ2-7,TRBV27,CASSTGLTALEQYF
TRBJ1-3,TRBV5-1,CASSLGVSGNTIYF
TRBJ1-5,TRBV28,CASSRTANQPQHF
TRBJ2-7,TRBV5-6,CASIREGAAYEQYF
TRBJ2-7,TRBV5-4,CASSLRGGQGYEQYF
TRBJ2-3,TRBV27,CASSLPPSTDTQYF
TRBJ1-4,TRBV6-1,CASSVSPFEKLFF
TRBJ2-5,TRBV2,CASTARQGETQYF
TRBJ1-2,TRBV28,CASSLPVRDVYGYTF
TRBJ2-3,TRBV2,CASSEDSGTRRYF
TRBJ2-7,TRBV29-1,CSVEGGQGAYEQYF
.,TRBV5-1,CASSLGQGPTYEQYF
TRBJ2-2,TRBV5-6,CASSLASRGSLGELFF